This T cell receptor (beta chain) was identified during a study of blood T cell repertoires in COVID-19 (TCRdb year 2020). As for the study more broadly: Samples covering the acute and convalescent phases of COVID-19 were provided by collaborators in the United States, Italy and Spain. The repertoires were released in a freely available public database intended as a resource for research on the immune response to SARS-CoV-2. Where HLA class I and class II types were available, the types were taken from metadata supplied by the sample provider, not from assay-based typing. The material from the prospective study consisted of cDNA or gDNA derived from T cells, B-cell-depleted T cells, or PBMCs. The sample metadata nearly always contained a de-identified subject ID, COVID-19 status, age in years and sex. Subjects who had been exposed to COVID-19, were actively infected with it, or had recovered from it provided the deeply sampled blood TCRbeta repertoires that made up the dataset. The samples were drawn from two sources: the first 160 participants of the ongoing ImmuneRACE study, and fewer than 1,500 subjects contributed by 6 global collaborators. On the study overall, not on this receptor specifically: Clinical and demographic metadata were provided uncurated, with the amount varying by source and participant.

TCRbeta CDR3 regions were amplified from genomic DNA by means of the immunoSEQ Assay, a bias-controlled multiplex PCR. Per the authors' processing: The number of nucleated cells in each sample was estimated by amplification of reference gene primers within the assay. Sequence reads were collapsed and filtered to measure the absolute abundance of every unique TCRbeta CDR3 rearrangement. For each sample, productive Simpson clonality was calculated by taking the square root of Simpson's diversity index across productive rearrangements. The source is immuneACCESS, and TCRdb retained only in-frame sequences with V and J called. Part of the clones is not carried over; for the studies checked, unresolved V genes explain less than half of this, and the remainder is unexplained. D and trimming were read from the DNA, whereas the V and J calls and clone size are those reported in that table. For this sample there are 110,000 or so clones; 85% to 90% appear just once. The top ten clonotypes cover approximately 4.4% of the sample.

This clone was seen a single time. There is no known antigen for this receptor. Nothing much larger sits one base from this clone, and base qualities are not available. The collaborating institutions used their own protocols to collect whole blood in K2EDTA tubes. For TCRbeta analysis, collaborators shipped samples in one of three forms: frozen whole blood, isolated PBMCs, or DNA extracted from either of those sample types. Ends trimmed: V by 6 bases, J by 4 bases; bases unmatched to a gene: 4. The CDR1 and CDR2 encoded by the germline V gene are MDHEN and SYDVKM. The CDR3 sequence holds 15 residues, the cysteine and phenylalanine included. The kept DNA is CDR3 alone, 45 bases in frame from the first base.

Source material: peripheral blood. The receptor comes from a woman aged 50 to 60 with acute or convalescent COVID-19. The rearranged segments are TRBV28 and TRBJ2-1; TRBD2 agrees with 12 junctional bases. The DNA sequence is given as TGTGCCAGCAGAGGACTAGCGGGAATATACAATGAGCAGTTCTTC. It codes for CASRGLAGIYNEQFF.